Presented here are 8 T cell receptor beta chains from one specimen sequenced in a study of T cells after yellow fever vaccination. MiXCR, applied by TCRdb to the 5' RACE reads, yields one record per CDR3 protein. In the table there are over 300,000 distinct CDR3 sequences, 4.1% of which are singletons. Sequencing used PBMCs, obtained 5 days after the yellow fever booster vaccination. Receptor source: a man between 18 and 29 years old who received the YFV17D yellow fever vaccine.

Only a few counts were recorded for this clonotype. This rearrangement joins TRBV7-8 to TRBJ2-1; TRBD2 matches 9 bases. The ends lost 5 bases at V and 4 bases at J; junction bases unmatched: 12. The CDR3 extends over 17 amino acids. Germline values: CDR1 SGHVS, CDR2 FQNEAQ. CDR3 coding DNA: TGTGCCAGCAGCCTAGATCGGGGGACTAGCCCTTACAATGAGCAGTTCTTC. Its translation: CASSLDRGTSPYNEQFF.

The V gene is TRBV2, the J gene TRBJ2-3; D remains unclear. V dropped 3 bases and J dropped 7 bases, with 8 bases sitting between them. The germline V gene encodes CDR1 SNHLY and CDR2 FYNNEI. The CDR3 loop spans 12 amino acids. DNA for the CDR3: TGTGCCAGCAGTGAGAGAATAAATACGCAGTATTTT. Translated, it gives CASSERINTQYF.

The rearrangement uses TRBV2 and TRBJ2-6, with D perhaps matching TRBD2 (5 bases). This CDR3 region has 17 residues. Germline CDR1 is SNHLY and CDR2 is FYNNEI. V lost 4 bases, J lost 1 base, and 14 bases lay in between. DNA for the CDR3: TGTGCCAGCAGTGCACGGAGGAATCTGTCTGGGGCCAACGTCCTGACTTTC. It specifies CASSARRNLSGANVLTF.

The V gene is TRBV28, the J gene TRBJ1-1; the D gene is possibly TRBD1 (5 bases). CDR3 length: 15 amino acids. V dropped 3 bases and J dropped 8 bases, with 19 bases sitting between them. Germline V gene lookup returns CDR1 MDHEN and CDR2 SYDVKM. CDR3 loop: CASSLPGFQWGEAFF. CDR3 nucleotide sequence: TGTGCCAGCAGTTTGCCGGGGTTCCAGTGGGGCGAAGCTTTCTTT.

The J gene is TRBJ1-1, the V gene TRBV2; 9 positions agree with TRBD1. This CDR3 contains 13 residues. Germline CDR1 SNHLY, CDR2 FYNNEI. The trim removed 8 bases at V and 3 bases at J, leaving 4 bases unmatched. The CDR3 nucleotides are TGTGCCAGCGGACAGGGGATCGACACTGAAGCTTTCTTT. Translating it yields CASGQGIDTEAFF. Using reference TRBV2 and TRBJ1-1 for the parts outside the CDR3, the full variable domain is EPEVTQTPSHQVTQMGQEVILRCVPISNHLYFYWYRQILGQKVEFLVSFYNNEISEKSEIFDDQFSVERPDGSNFTLKIRSTKLEDSAMYFCASGQGIDTEAFFGQGTRLTVV.

This clonotype has at least ten counts. The V and J genes are TRBV7-2 and TRBJ2-3; D call uncertain. V dropped 5 bases and J dropped 4 bases, with 13 bases sitting between them. This CDR3 spans 14 amino acids. The germline V gene has CDR1 SGHTA and CDR2 FQGNSA. The CDR3, as DNA: TGTGCCAGCAGCCGCATACTTGGGGCAGATACGCAGTATTTT. This encodes CASSRILGADTQYF.

The chain employs TRBV19 and TRBJ1-5; D is uncertain. The V gene's germline CDR1 is LNHDA and CDR2 SQIVND (reference sequence). The V end was cut by 0 bases, the J end by 2 bases, with 11 bases between. The CDR3 length is 16 residues. The chain's CDR3 is CASSIEGRVGNQPQHF. DNA for the CDR3: TGTGCCAGTAGTATAGAGGGGAGGGTTGGCAATCAGCCCCAGCATTTT.

The chain carries TRBV27 and TRBJ2-7; perhaps D is TRBD1 or TRBD2 (6 bases each). Germline-derived CDR1 and CDR2 are MNHEY and SMNVEV (reference sequence). V lost 2 bases and J lost 4, with 15 bases in between. The CDR3 has 15 amino acids. The CDR3 DNA sequence: TGTGCCAGCAGTTTAGGGGGGCAGGGCGTTTACGAGCAGTACGTC. It translates to CASSLGGQGVYEQYV.